This TCR beta chain was sequenced in a study of cytomegalovirus exposure and HLA in healthy donors. Study observations and caveats: It was confirmed in vitro that a few of the CMV-associated chains were specific for CMV antigens. In a later analysis, 16,951 TCR beta sequences were associated with HLA alleles at 0.05 false discovery rate. Cytomegalovirus-associated status was assigned to 164 TCR beta chains.

Comment on this clone: Its antigen is unknown.

CDR3 size: 16 residues. The junction had 5 bases not matched to a gene; V was cut back by 2 bases and J by 7 bases. Germline V gene lookup returns CDR1 MNHEY and CDR2 SMNVEV (reference sequence). The PCR had 60 Vbeta and 13 Jbeta primers. Data came from immunoSEQ multiplex PCR; TCRdb stores just in-frame clones and leaves some out. Of around 120,000 clones in the sample, 60% to 85% were seen once. The source material was PBMCs. This receptor was identified in a woman aged 40-49 years in good health and CMV-seropositive. This chain uses TRBV27 with TRBJ1-6; TRBD1 agrees at 10 bases. The CDR3 nucleotides read TGTGCCAGCAGTTTAGGGACAGGGGTTCGAAATTCACCCCTCCACTTT. Translating it yields CASSLGTGVRNSPLHF.